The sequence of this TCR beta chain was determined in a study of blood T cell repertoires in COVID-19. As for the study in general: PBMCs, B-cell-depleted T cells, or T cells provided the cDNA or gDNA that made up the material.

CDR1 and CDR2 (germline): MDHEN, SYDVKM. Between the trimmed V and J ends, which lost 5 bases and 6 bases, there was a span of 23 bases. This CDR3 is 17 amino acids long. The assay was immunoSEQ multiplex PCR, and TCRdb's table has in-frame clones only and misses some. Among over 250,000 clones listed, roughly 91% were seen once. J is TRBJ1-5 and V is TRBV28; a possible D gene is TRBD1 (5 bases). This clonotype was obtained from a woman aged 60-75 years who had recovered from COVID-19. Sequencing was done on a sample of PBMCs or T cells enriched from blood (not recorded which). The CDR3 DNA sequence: TGTGCCAGCAGTCGCTATCATGTCCTACCCCAGGGTCAGCCCCAGCATTTT. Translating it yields CASSRYHVLPQGQPQHF.